One sample yielded the 25 T cell receptor beta chains listed below, sequenced in a study of spatial heterogeneity in lung cancer. These receptors are not linked to any known antigen. Study observations and caveats: How many expanded intratumoral alpha and beta TCRs were present tracked the tumor mutation count, which was a count of nonsynonymous mutations.

TCRdb reprocessed the 5' RACE reads with MiXCR, giving one entry per CDR3 protein. The sample includes some 6,900 distinct CDR3 sequences, 12% of them seen just once. Time point given: sample taken at primary tumor resection. The source material was lung tumor tissue, sampled at surgery. Receptor source: a male donor with early-stage non-small cell lung cancer.

In this sample, this clonotype turned up many times. CDR3 in DNA: TGTGCCTGGACAGGCTTTTACTCCGGGGAGCTGTTTTTT. It encodes CAWTGFYSGELFF. This chain links TRBV30 with TRBJ2-2; D is undetermined. Trimming shortened V by 4 bases and J by 6 bases, and 12 bases separated the two germline ends. CDR3 length: 13 residues. CDR1 is GTSNPN and CDR2 is SVGIG in the germline V gene (reference sequence).

This clonotype occurred many times. CDR3 coding DNA: TGTGCCAGCAGCCAGCAACCCCCGGGACTACCCCTGAATGAGCAGTTCTTC. This codes for CASSQQPPGLPLNEQFF. The chain couples TRBV7-7 to TRBJ2-1; TRBD2 agrees at 7 bases. The CDR3 is 17 residues long. Germline CDR1 SSHAT, CDR2 FNYEAQ (reference sequence). V shed 5 bases and J 7 bases; nucleotides not matched to a gene: 17.

This clonotype was picked up many times. In DNA, the CDR3 is TGTGCCAGCAGCTTCCGGCGGACTAGCGGGGTAGGAGAGACCCAGTACTTC. It encodes CASSFRRTSGVGETQYF. The V call is TRBV11-2, the J call TRBJ2-5; 12 positions match TRBD2. Germline loops: CDR1 SGHAT, CDR2 FQNNGV. The CDR3 has 17 residues. J was trimmed by 4 bases and V by 3 bases; bases with no gene match: 9.

This chain connects TRBV6-5 to TRBJ2-1; TRBD2 might be the D (6 bases). The V end was cut by 0 bases, the J end by 0 bases, with 9 bases between. Germline loops: CDR1 MNHEY, CDR2 SVGAGI. The CDR3 covers 16 residues. DNA for the CDR3: TGTGCCAGCAGTTACTCGGGGGGAAGCTCCTACAATGAGCAGTTCTTC. Translated, it gives CASSYSGGSSYNEQFF.

Notes on this clonotype: This may be a read error: a much more frequent sequence differs by one nucleotide. V gene TRBV29-1 combines with J gene TRBJ1-1, with 7 bases matching TRBD1. Per germline, CDR1 SQVTM and CDR2 ANQGSEA. V trimming: 7 bases; J trimming: 6 bases; junction bases outside the gene matches: 14. CDR3 length equals 14 residues. The CDR3 region is CSAYSTGFSPEAFF. In nucleotides, the CDR3 is TGCAGCGCCTACTCGACAGGGTTTAGCCCTGAAGCTTTCTTT.

This clonotype was counted many times. This chain uses TRBV15 with TRBJ2-1, with D unresolved. CDR1 and CDR2 (germline): LNHNV, YYDKDF (reference sequence). CDR3 length: 16 amino acids. V was pared by 0 bases and J by 1 base, with 10 bases between. The DNA for the CDR3 is TGTGCCACCAGCAGAGATAGCCGGCCTTCCTACAATGAGCAGTTCTTC. This encodes CATSRDSRPSYNEQFF.

This clonotype was found many times. The chain links TRBV20-1 to TRBJ1-5, with 7 bases identical to TRBD1. The junction had 16 bases not matched to a gene; V was cut back by 0 bases and J by 2 bases. The CDR3 is 19 residues long. CDR1 and CDR2 (germline): DFQATT, SNEGSKA (reference sequence). CDR3 sequence reads: CSAREPRGRELGGNQPQHF. CDR3 in DNA: TGCAGTGCTAGAGAGCCAAGGGGGCGTGAATTGGGAGGCAATCAGCCCCAGCATTTT.

This clonotype turned up a few times. V and J are TRBV12-3 or TRBV12-4 and TRBJ2-5; a possible D gene is TRBD1 (5 bases). The CDR3 has 16 residues. V was cut by 0 bases and J by 1 base, with 12 bases left in between. The CDR3 protein is CASSLAQGAPQETQYF. CDR3 DNA: TGTGCCAGCAGTTTAGCGCAGGGTGCACCCCAAGAGACCCAGTACTTC.

The J gene is TRBJ2-7, the V gene TRBV5-1; 11 nucleotides line up with TRBD2. The trim removed 4 bases at V and 2 bases at J, leaving 8 bases unmatched. Germline V gene lookup returns CDR1 SGHRS and CDR2 YFSETQ. This CDR3 comprises 16 residues. CDR3 nucleotide sequence: TGCGCCAGCAGCCTTGGGACTAGCGGAGGACCCTACGAGCAGTACTTC. It codes for CASSLGTSGGPYEQYF.

This clonotype was detected many times. The genes are TRBV11-2 and TRBJ2-7; unclear D gene. The CDR3 runs 13 residues. The germline V gene has CDR1 SGHAT and CDR2 FQNNGV. The germline V and J ends were trimmed by 5 bases and 2 bases, with 10 bases remaining between them. CDR3 in DNA: TGTGCCAGCAGCCTCCAAACGGCCTACGAGCAGTACTTC. It is translated as CASSLQTAYEQYF. Complete variable domain (other parts from reference TRBV11-2 and TRBJ2-7): EAGVAQSPRYKIIEKRQSVAFWCNPISGHATLYWYQQILGQGPKLLIQFQNNGVVDDSQLPKDRFSAERLKGVDSTLKIQPAKLEDSAVYLCASSLQTAYEQYFGPGTRLTVT.

This clonotype was recorded a few times. The V and J genes are TRBV29-1 and TRBJ2-3, with a weak D call TRBD2 (5 bases). The CDR3 has 11 amino acids. The V gene lost 6 bases and the J gene lost 5 bases, with 9 bases spanning the gap. Germline CDR1 and CDR2: SQVTM and ANQGSEA. CDR3 loop: CSVGMRDTQYF. The CDR3, as DNA: TGCAGCGTCGGGATGCGAGATACGCAGTATTTT.

This clonotype was recorded at least ten times. The chain is built from TRBV4-2 and TRBJ2-1; possibly TRBD2 for D (5 bases). Trimming stripped 4 bases from V and 8 bases from J, with 24 bases between. Germline V lookup: CDR1 LGHNA, CDR2 YNFKEQ. The CDR3 length is 17 residues. The CDR3 loop is CASSPHVMEVLQDEQFF. The CDR3 DNA is TGTGCCAGCAGCCCGCATGTTATGGAGGTCCTACAAGATGAGCAGTTCTTC.

This chain uses TRBV6-5 with TRBJ1-6; D is unclear. This CDR3 is built from 17 residues. V lost 5 bases and J 10 bases, leaving 24 bases between the germline ends. Germline V gene data show CDR1 as MNHEY and CDR2 as SVGAGI. DNA of the CDR3: TGTGCCAGCAGTCTCACCCAGAGGAAGTCCTGGCGGTCACCCCTCCACTTT. Its translation: CASSLTQRKSWRSPLHF.

By proportion, this clonotype is medium-sized. This chain uses TRBV18 with TRBJ2-1; D could derive from TRBD1 or TRBD2 (5 bases each). Trimming removed 3 bases at V and 4 bases at J, with 13 bases between. The CDR3 is 15 residues long. The germline gives CDR1 KGHSH, CDR2 LQKENI. CDR3 sequence (DNA): TGTGCCAGCTCACCCAGGGACGGCGAATACAATGAGCAGTTCTTC. Translated, it gives CASSPRDGEYNEQFF.

This clonotype was observed many times. This sequence joins TRBV29-1 and TRBJ1-2; 11 nucleotides line up with TRBD1. Per the germline V gene, CDR1 is SQVTM and CDR2 is ANQGSEA. J gave up 7 bases and V 7 bases, and 14 bases lay outside the gene matches. The CDR3 runs 15 residues. The CDR3 sequence is CSAVSGGQGAGGYTF. DNA of the CDR3: TGCAGCGCCGTTTCTGGAGGACAGGGGGCCGGTGGCTACACCTTC. The whole variable domain, filled in from reference TRBV29-1 and TRBJ1-2, reads SAVISQKPSRDICQRGTSLTIQCQVDSQVTMMFWYRQQPGQSLTLIATANQGSEATYESGFVIDKFPISRPNLTFSTLTVSNMSPEDSSIYLCSAVSGGQGAGGYTFGSGTRLTVV.

This clonotype came up a few times. The rearrangement links TRBV30 to TRBJ1-2; D remains unclear. Germline values: CDR1 GTSNPN, CDR2 SVGIG (reference sequence). V was clipped by 0 bases and J by 6 bases, with 8 bases between them. The CDR3 loop spans 12 amino acids. The CDR3 reads CAWSVGPDGYTF. The CDR3 nucleotides read TGTGCCTGGAGTGTAGGCCCGGATGGCTACACCTTC.

In this sample, this clonotype is medium-sized. The chain employs TRBV4-1 and TRBJ2-3, with 8 nucleotides matching TRBD2. The ends lost 4 bases at V and 1 base at J; junction bases unmatched: 10. CDR1 and CDR2 from the germline V gene are MGHRA and YSYEKL. The CDR3 loop spans 17 amino acids. Here the CDR3 DNA reads TGCGCCAGCAGCCCCCTATGGACTAGCCACCGCACAGATACGCAGTATTTT. Translating gives CASSPLWTSHRTDTQYF.

This clonotype has ten or more counts. The chain recombines TRBV27 with TRBJ2-3; 11 bases fit TRBD1. Germline V gives CDR1 MNHEY, CDR2 SMNVEV (reference sequence). The CDR3 runs 16 residues. The ends lost 3 bases at V and 4 bases at J; junction bases unmatched: 6. The CDR3 DNA sequence: TGTGCCAGCAGTTTCCCCGGGACAGGGGGGGCAGATACGCAGTATTTT. Its protein is CASSFPGTGGADTQYF.

V usage is TRBV5-6 and J usage is TRBJ2-7; no firm D call. The germline V gene has CDR1 SGHDT and CDR2 YYEEEE. The CDR3 is made up of 16 amino acids. V was clipped by 0 bases and J by 4 bases, with 17 bases between them. The DNA for the CDR3 is TGTGCCAGCAGCTTGGGACGAAACCCCTTCTTTTACGAGCAGTACTTC. This codes for CASSLGRNPFFYEQYF.

This clonotype came up a few times. The chain recombines TRBV29-1 with TRBJ2-7; no clear D. Germline V gene data show CDR1 as SQVTM and CDR2 as ANQGSEA. CDR3 length: 11 amino acids. Between the trimmed V and J ends, which lost 6 bases and 0 bases, there was a span of 6 bases. The CDR3 DNA is TGCAGCGTGGAAACCTCCTACGAGCAGTACTTC. This encodes CSVETSYEQYF.

This clonotype was counted between two and nine times. The rearrangement joins TRBV28 to TRBJ2-1, with TRBD1 matching 11 bases. The germline V gene has CDR1 MDHEN and CDR2 SYDVKM. V was pared by 4 bases and J by 10 bases, with 12 bases of the junction left unmatched. The length of the CDR3 is 16 residues. CDR3 protein: CASSWTPGQGVYEQFF. CDR3 bases: TGTGCCAGCAGTTGGACCCCGGGACAGGGGGTTTACGAGCAGTTCTTC.

This clonotype was seen many times. This chain uses TRBV30 with TRBJ2-1; D is unresolved. Germline V gene data show CDR1 as GTSNPN and CDR2 as SVGIG (reference sequence). V lost 2 bases and J lost 0, with 8 bases in between. CDR3 size: 14 residues. The CDR3 sequence: CAWSIFGSYNEQFF. Written as DNA, the CDR3 is TGTGCCTGGAGTATCTTTGGCTCCTACAATGAGCAGTTCTTC.

This clonotype was seen repeatedly, ten times or more. The gene calls are TRBV20-1 and TRBJ2-7, with D perhaps matching TRBD2 (6 bases). This CDR3 has 14 amino acids. Germline V gene sequence: CDR1 DFQATT, CDR2 SNEGSKA (reference sequence). Between the trimmed V and J ends, which lost 6 bases and 3 bases, there was a span of 18 bases. The CDR3 nucleotides are TGCAGTGCACGGGACTTGGACCCCCACTACGAGCAGTACTTC. As protein: CSARDLDPHYEQYF.

Notes on this clonotype: Possible read error: a much larger clone is one base away. V is TRBV7-9 and J is TRBJ2-5; D is perhaps TRBD2 (5 bases). The CDR3 extends over 15 amino acids. CDR1 is SEHNR, CDR2 FQNEAQ, per germline (reference sequence). CDR3 nucleotides: TGTTCCAGCAGCTTAACCTCGGGGTCCCAAGAGACCCAGTACTTC. Translation: CSSSLTSGSQETQYF.

In this sample, this clonotype turned up many times. The J gene is TRBJ2-2, the V gene TRBV29-1; 9 bases agree with TRBD1. Germline assignment: CDR1 SQVTM and CDR2 ANQGSEA. The CDR3 has 14 amino acids. The junction had 7 bases not matched to a gene; V was cut back by 4 bases and J by 7 bases. The CDR3 DNA is TGCAGCGTTGGACAGGGGGACTCTGGCGGGGAGCTGTTTTTT. This codes for CSVGQGDSGGELFF.